The entry below describes one T cell receptor beta chain. The CDR3 contains 16 residues. J lost 0 bases, V lost 2 bases, and 7 bases had no gene match. The germline gives CDR1 SNHLY, CDR2 FYNNEI. Study processing details: Amplification of reference gene primers was used by the study to estimate nucleated cell counts. The protocol was immunoSEQ multiplex PCR, while the TCRdb copy is restricted to in-frame clones and leaves out a portion. The DNA gave D and trimming, while V, J and clone size come from that table. The sample lists under 90,000 clones, around nine tenths occurring once. The source of the sample is a study of blood T cell repertoires in COVID-19. As for the study in general: The origin of the acute and convalescent COVID-19 samples was the United States, Italy and Spain.

V gene TRBV2 combines with J gene TRBJ2-7, with 7 bases matching TRBD1. The clonotype originates from an older man with active or convalescent COVID-19. Material: peripheral blood. The CDR3 region is CASSESGTALSYEQYF. The CDR3 DNA reads TGTGCCAGCAGTGAATCCGGGACAGCGCTCTCCTACGAGCAGTACTTC.